This T cell receptor (beta chain) was sequenced in a study of early T cells in non-severe SARS-CoV-2 infection. Overall study: Sequencing of unsorted whole blood was done on bulk RNA, leaving chains unpaired.

Separate cDNA molecules each had unique molecular identifiers attached to them. TCRdb re-derived calls from the 5' RACE reads in MiXCR, one entry per CDR3 protein. This table holds roughly 40,000 distinct CDR3 sequences, under 7.5% found once. Broader study findings: Using VDJdb, the matching emphasized anti-spike CD8 responses while missing private and CD4 specificities.

CDR1 is SGHRS, CDR2 YFSETQ, per germline. V was trimmed by 2 bases and J by 5 bases, leaving 8 bases between them. The CDR3 is 13 amino acids. A remark on this clonotype: Its antigen remains unidentified.

The rearrangement uses TRBV5-1 and TRBJ1-5, with D perhaps TRBD1 (5 bases). Sequencing was performed on whole blood. This clonotype was sampled from an adult who was a healthcare worker with PCR-confirmed SARS-CoV-2 infection or an uninfected control (not recorded which). Here the CDR3 reads CASSLGTYQPQHF. The CDR3 nucleotides read TGCGCCAGCAGCTTAGGGACTTATCAGCCCCAGCATTTT.